Below, 5 T cell receptor beta chains from the same sample are listed, as sequenced in a study of PD-L1 blockade in urothelial cancer. Repertoires were generated with immunoSEQ multiplex PCR, while TCRdb's copy carries only in-frame clones and drops some. The sample holds 60,000 to 75,000 clones, 70% to 90% seen once. Time point denoted: pretreatment peripheral blood. The sequencing used PBMCs, collected around atezolizumab (anti-PD-L1) treatment. Receptors originate from a man in his sixties with urothelial cancer.

The gene calls are TRBV28 and TRBJ1-2; D might be TRBD1 (6 bases). Germline CDR1 MDHEN, CDR2 SYDVKM. The V end was cut by 2 bases, the J end by 8 bases, with 18 bases between. CDR3 size: 15 residues. CDR3 DNA sequence: TGTGCCAGCAGTTTACCAGATACAGGGTTCGGGGGCTACACCTTC. It translates to CASSLPDTGFGGYTF.

The chain recombines TRBV4-3 with TRBJ1-2; D is unresolved. V lost 0 bases, J lost 6 bases, and 17 bases lay in between. Germline CDR1 reads LGHNA; CDR2 reads YSLEER. CDR3 length: 16 residues. DNA of the CDR3: TGCGCCAGCAGCCAAGAAATTCGGGGTCGACTTCATGGCTACACCTTC. Translated, it gives CASSQEIRGRLHGYTF.

V is TRBV18 and J is TRBJ2-1; 13 bases fit TRBD2. The CDR3 is 16 amino acids. V lost 0 bases and J lost 6; bases outside the gene matches: 2. Germline V CDR1 and CDR2: KGHSH, LQKENI. The CDR3 bases are TGTGCCAGCTCACCACCTACTAGCGGGGGGGCCAATGAGCAGTTCTTC. Protein sequence: CASSPPTSGGANEQFF.

The chain is built from TRBV11-2 and TRBJ2-5; D not certain. CDR3 size: 12 residues. Germline V lookup: CDR1 SGHAT, CDR2 FQNNGV. V was cut by 5 bases and J by 5 bases, with 9 bases left in between. The CDR3 sequence is CASSVSPETQYF. The CDR3 DNA reads as TGTGCCAGCAGCGTTAGCCCGGAGACCCAGTACTTC.

This chain links TRBV5-1 with TRBJ2-1, with D tentatively TRBD1 (5 bases). In germline, CDR1 is SGHRS, CDR2 YFSETQ. V was cut by 2 bases and J by 6 bases, with 18 bases left in between. The CDR3 runs to 16 residues. In nucleotides, the CDR3 is TGCGCCAGCAGCTTATCAGGACAACCAAACTTCAATGAGCAGTTCTTC. Protein sequence: CASSLSGQPNFNEQFF.